A selection of T cell receptor beta chains follows, all from one sample in a study of the immune and genomic landscape of osteosarcoma. The table came from immunoSEQ multiplex PCR; TCRdb's copy has only in-frame clones and leaves some out. In the table there are about 2,900 clones, approximately 78% of which are singletons. Sequenced: metastatic tumor tissue from the lung. All receptors derive from a woman under 30 with osteosarcoma. Both conserved end residues are part of each CDR3. The D gene is left open where the match is weak. Clone sizes are given selectively: once, few, many, or a class where the clone is expanded.

size: few; D: .; V: TRBV28; J: TRBJ1-5; DNA: TGTGCCAGCAGTGTCCTCACGCGTCCTAGCAATCAGCCCCAGCATTTT; CDR3: CASSVLTRPSNQPQHF
size: .; D: TRBD2; V: TRBV12-5; J: TRBJ2-7; DNA: TGTGCTAGTGGTTTGTGGGCGGGAGTCGGAGTCTACGAGCAGTACTTC; CDR3: CASGLWAGVGVYEQYF
size: .; D: .; V: TRBV7-3; J: TRBJ1-5; DNA: TGTGCCAGCAGCTTAGGCGGCAGATATGAGCCCCAGCATTTT; CDR3: CASSLGGRYEPQHF
size: .; D: .; V: TRBV7-2; J: TRBJ2-5; DNA: TGTGCCAGCAGCTTAGACAGGAAGACCCAGTACTTC; CDR3: CASSLDRKTQYF
size: .; D: .; V: TRBV7-2; J: TRBJ1-2; DNA: TGTGCCAGCAGCTTAGATCCCGGGGTATACGGCTACACCTTC; CDR3: CASSLDPGVYGYTF
size: .; D: .; V: TRBV7-9; J: TRBJ2-7; DNA: TGTGCCAGCAGCTTACTCCGGGACGGAGTCTACGAGCAGTACTTC; CDR3: CASSLLRDGVYEQYF
size: .; D: TRBD2; V: TRBV6-1; J: TRBJ2-3; DNA: TGTGCCAGCAGTGACCTAGCGGGAAGCACAGATACGCAGTATTTT; CDR3: CASSDLAGSTDTQYF
size: .; D: .; V: TRBV2; J: TRBJ1-5; DNA: TGTGCCAGCTCTAGTTCGGGGGGTAGGAGCAATCAGCCCCAGCATTTT; CDR3: CASSSSGGRSNQPQHF
size: .; D: .; V: TRBV20-1; J: TRBJ1-2; DNA: TGCAGTGCTAGAGATTTTACGGGCTACACCTTC; CDR3: CSARDFTGYTF
size: .; D: TRBD1; V: TRBV9; J: TRBJ1-1; DNA: TGTGCCAGCAGCGTGAGGTCAGGGGGACGGACTGAAGCTTTCTTT; CDR3: CASSVRSGGRTEAFF
size: .; D: TRBD2; V: TRBV5-1; J: TRBJ2-7; DNA: TGCGCCAGCCAGACTAGCGGGGGCGAGGGCTACGAGCAATACTTC; CDR3: CASQTSGGEGYEQYF